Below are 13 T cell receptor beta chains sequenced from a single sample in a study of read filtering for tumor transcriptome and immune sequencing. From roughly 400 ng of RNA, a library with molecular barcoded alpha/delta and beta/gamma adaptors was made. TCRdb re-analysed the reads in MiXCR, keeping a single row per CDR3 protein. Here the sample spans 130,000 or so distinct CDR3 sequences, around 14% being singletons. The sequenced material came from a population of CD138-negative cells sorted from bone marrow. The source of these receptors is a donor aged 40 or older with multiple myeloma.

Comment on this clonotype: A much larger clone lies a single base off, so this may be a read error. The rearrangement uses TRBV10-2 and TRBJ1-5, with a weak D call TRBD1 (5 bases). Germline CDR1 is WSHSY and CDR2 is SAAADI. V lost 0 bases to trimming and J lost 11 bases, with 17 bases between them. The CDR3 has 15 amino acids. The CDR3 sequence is CASSESKGMLQSQHF. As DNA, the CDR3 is TGCGCCAGCAGTGAGTCGAAGGGGATGCTGCAGTCCCAGCATTTT.

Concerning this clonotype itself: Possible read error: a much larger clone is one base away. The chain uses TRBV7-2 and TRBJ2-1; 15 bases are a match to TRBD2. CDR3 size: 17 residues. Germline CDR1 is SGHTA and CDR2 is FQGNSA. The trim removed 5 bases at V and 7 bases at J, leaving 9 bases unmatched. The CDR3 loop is CASSLGLAGGPGNEQFF. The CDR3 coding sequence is TGTGCCAGCAGCCTTGGACTAGCGGGAGGGCCAGGGAATGAGCAGTTCTTC.

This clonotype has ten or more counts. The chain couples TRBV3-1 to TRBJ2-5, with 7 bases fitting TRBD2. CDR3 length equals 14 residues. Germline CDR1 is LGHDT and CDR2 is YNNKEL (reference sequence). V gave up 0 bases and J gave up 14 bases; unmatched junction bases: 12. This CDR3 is CASSQDNSLLAAYF. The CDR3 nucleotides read TGTGCCAGCAGCCAAGATAATTCCCTTCTAGCGGCCTACTTC.

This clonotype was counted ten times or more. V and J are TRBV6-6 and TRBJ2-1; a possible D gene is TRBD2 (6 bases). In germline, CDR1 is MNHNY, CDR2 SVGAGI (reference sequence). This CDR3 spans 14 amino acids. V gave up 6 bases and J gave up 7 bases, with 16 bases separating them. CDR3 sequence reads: CASRQSGLRNEQFF. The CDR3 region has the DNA TGTGCCAGCAGACAAAGCGGGTTGAGGAATGAGCAGTTCTTC.

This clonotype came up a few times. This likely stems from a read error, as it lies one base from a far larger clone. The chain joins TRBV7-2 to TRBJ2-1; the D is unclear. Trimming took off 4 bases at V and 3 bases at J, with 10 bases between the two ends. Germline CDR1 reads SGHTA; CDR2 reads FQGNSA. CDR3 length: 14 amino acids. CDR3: CASSSDGIYNEQFF. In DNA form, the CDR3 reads TGTGCCAGCAGCTCAGATGGGATCTACAATGAGCAGTTCTTC.

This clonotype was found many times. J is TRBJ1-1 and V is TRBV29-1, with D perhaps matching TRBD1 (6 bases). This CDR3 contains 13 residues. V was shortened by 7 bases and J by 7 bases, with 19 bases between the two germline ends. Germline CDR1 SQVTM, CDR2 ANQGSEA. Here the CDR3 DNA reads TGCAGCGCCTCACGTCGAGTACAGGGTGAAGCTTTCTTT. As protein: CSASRRVQGEAFF.

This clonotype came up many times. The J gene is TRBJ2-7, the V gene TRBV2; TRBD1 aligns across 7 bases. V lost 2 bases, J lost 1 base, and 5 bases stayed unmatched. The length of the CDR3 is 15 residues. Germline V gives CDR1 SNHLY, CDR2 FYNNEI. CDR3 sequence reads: CASSEPGTASYEQYF. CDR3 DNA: TGTGCCAGCAGTGAACCAGGGACAGCTTCCTACGAGCAGTACTTC.

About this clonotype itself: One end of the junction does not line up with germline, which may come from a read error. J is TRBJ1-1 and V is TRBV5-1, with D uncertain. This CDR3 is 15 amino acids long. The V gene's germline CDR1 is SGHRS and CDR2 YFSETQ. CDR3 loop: CTSSLFSGRDTEAFF. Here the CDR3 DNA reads TGCACCAGCAGCTTGTTCTCCGGCCGGGACACTGAAGCTTTCTTT.

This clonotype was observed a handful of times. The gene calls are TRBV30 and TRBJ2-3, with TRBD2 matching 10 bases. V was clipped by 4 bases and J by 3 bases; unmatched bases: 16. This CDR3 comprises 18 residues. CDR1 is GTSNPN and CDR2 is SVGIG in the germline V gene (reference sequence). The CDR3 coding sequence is TGTGCCTGGATGGTACAGGGGATCGGACTAGCGGTAACAGATACGCAGTATTTT. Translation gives CAWMVQGIGLAVTDTQYF.

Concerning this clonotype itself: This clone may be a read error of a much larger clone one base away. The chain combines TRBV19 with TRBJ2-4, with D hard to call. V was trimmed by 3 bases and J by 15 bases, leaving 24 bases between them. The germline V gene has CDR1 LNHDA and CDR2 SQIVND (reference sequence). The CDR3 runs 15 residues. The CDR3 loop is CASSISLGQTQDLYF. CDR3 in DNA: TGTGCCAGTAGTATTTCTTTGGGTCAGACTCAAGATCTGTACTTC.

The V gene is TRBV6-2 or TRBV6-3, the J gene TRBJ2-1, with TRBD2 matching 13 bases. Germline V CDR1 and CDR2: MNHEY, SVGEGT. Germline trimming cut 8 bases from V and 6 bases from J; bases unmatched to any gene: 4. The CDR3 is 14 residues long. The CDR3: CASLRTSGSNEQFF. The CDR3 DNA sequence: TGTGCCAGCTTACGGACTAGCGGGAGCAATGAGCAGTTCTTC.

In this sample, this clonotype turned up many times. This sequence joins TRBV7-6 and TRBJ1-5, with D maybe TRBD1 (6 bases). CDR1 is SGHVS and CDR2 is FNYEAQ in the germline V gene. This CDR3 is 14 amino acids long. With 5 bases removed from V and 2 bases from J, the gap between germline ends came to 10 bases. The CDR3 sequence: CASSTGMGNQPQHF. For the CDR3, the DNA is TGTGCCAGCAGCACAGGGATGGGCAATCAGCCCCAGCATTTT.

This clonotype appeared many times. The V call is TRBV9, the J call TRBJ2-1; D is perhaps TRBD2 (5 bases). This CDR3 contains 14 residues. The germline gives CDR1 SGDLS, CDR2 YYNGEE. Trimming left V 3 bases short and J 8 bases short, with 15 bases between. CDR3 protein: CASSGTDSGDEQFF. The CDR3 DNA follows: TGTGCCAGCAGCGGGACGGACTCCGGCGATGAGCAGTTCTTC.